What follows are 23 T cell receptor beta chains derived from one specimen sequenced in a study of blood T cells in healthy people across ages. Using a J-beta primer mix together with a sample-barcoded 5' primer, a second PCR was run for 7 to 11 cycles. From the 5' RACE reads, TCRdb called clonotypes with MiXCR, one entry per CDR3 protein. The sample consists of fewer than 2 million distinct CDR3 sequences, 35% to 50% of them appearing once. Source material: blood. Receptors were obtained from a human donor in good health.

In this sample, this clonotype turned up a few times. The rearrangement joins TRBV6-2 or TRBV6-3 to TRBJ2-3; TRBD2 might be the D (7 bases). Germline assignment: CDR1 MNHEY and CDR2 SVGEGT. Trimming removed 6 bases at V and 6 bases at J, with 16 bases between. The CDR3 extends over 14 amino acids. In DNA, the CDR3 is TGTGCCAGCAGGGGGGGGGCCCTCCCCGATACGCAGTATTTT. Translation gives CASRGGALPDTQYF.

This chain links TRBV15 with TRBJ2-7; 7 nucleotides align to TRBD2. CDR1 and CDR2 from the germline V gene are LNHNV and YYDKDF (reference sequence). The V and J ends lost 0 bases and 7 bases, in that order; junction bases with no gene match: 9. The CDR3 is 15 residues long. This chain's CDR3 is CATSRDRLAVGEQYF. The CDR3 nucleotides read TGTGCCACCAGCAGAGATCGGCTAGCGGTGGGGGAGCAGTACTTC.

With regard to this clonotype: A much larger clone sits a single nucleotide away, making a read error possible. The chain links TRBV7-9 to TRBJ1-6, with TRBD1 as a possible D gene (6 bases). Germline V gene lookup returns CDR1 SEHNR and CDR2 FQNEAQ (reference sequence). Trimming stripped 8 bases from V and 8 bases from J, with 22 bases between. This CDR3 has 16 residues. The DNA of the CDR3 is TGTGCCAGCCAAAGGACAGTCCTGGGGATCGATTCACCCCTCCACTTT. This sequence encodes CASQRTVLGIDSPLHF.

The rearrangement joins TRBV4-3 to TRBJ2-4, with D perhaps TRBD1 (5 bases). The CDR3 is 14 amino acids. Per germline, CDR1 LGHNA and CDR2 YSLEER. V was shortened by 4 bases and J by 8 bases, with 15 bases between the two germline ends. The CDR3 loop reads CASSPQAGWDIQYF. As DNA, the CDR3 is TGCGCCAGCAGCCCCCAGGCAGGGTGGGACATTCAGTACTTC.

The chain couples TRBV7-8 to TRBJ2-1; no firm D call. Trimming stripped 2 bases from V and 10 bases from J, with 9 bases between. Germline V gives CDR1 SGHVS, CDR2 FQNEAQ. The CDR3 has 12 amino acids. This CDR3 reads CASSLSGPEQFF. As DNA, the CDR3 is TGTGCCAGCAGCTTATCAGGACCCGAGCAGTTCTTC.

In this sample, this clonotype turned up many times. The CDR3 DNA is TGTGCCAGCAGCTTGGGGGCCATCCAAGAGACCCAGTACTTC. This encodes CASSLGAIQETQYF. V gene TRBV7-2 combines with J gene TRBJ2-5; tentatively, D is TRBD1 (6 bases). Germline V gives CDR1 SGHTA, CDR2 FQGNSA. The CDR3 extends over 14 amino acids. V gave up 3 bases and J gave up 1 base, with 9 bases separating them.

J is TRBJ2-4 and V is TRBV2, with 9 bases lining up with TRBD2. This CDR3 spans 15 amino acids. Germline assignment: CDR1 SNHLY and CDR2 FYNNEI. Germline trimming cut 2 bases from V and 7 bases from J; bases unmatched to any gene: 6. The CDR3 loop is CASSERRGGGNIQYF. The DNA for the CDR3 is TGTGCCAGCAGTGAACGGCGGGGGGGCGGTAACATTCAGTACTTC. The full variable domain, in which reference TRBV2 and TRBJ2-4 provide the parts outside the CDR3, is EPEVTQTPSHQVTQMGQEVILRCVPISNHLYFYWYRQILGQKVEFLVSFYNNEISEKSEIFDDQFSVERPDGSNFTLKIRSTKLEDSAMYFCASSERRGGGNIQYFGAGTRLSVL.

The J gene is TRBJ2-1, the V gene TRBV7-8; 9 positions agree with TRBD2. The V gene's germline CDR1 is SGHVS and CDR2 FQNEAQ. The CDR3 has 17 amino acids. V lost 1 base to trimming and J lost 0 bases; unmatched junction nucleotides: 4. The CDR3 sequence: CASSLELLAGSYNEQFF. CDR3 DNA sequence: TGTGCCAGCAGCTTAGAACTACTAGCGGGCTCCTACAATGAGCAGTTCTTC.

Only a few counts were recorded for this clonotype. The junction departs from germline at one end; a sequencing error may be responsible. The rearrangement links TRBV24-1 to TRBJ1-2; D may be TRBD1 (5 bases). This CDR3 spans 12 amino acids. Germline values: CDR1 KGHDR, CDR2 SFDVKD. Here the CDR3 DNA reads TGTGCCACAAGTGGGGGGGGCTATGGCTACACCTTC. Translation: CATSGGGYGYTF.

This clonotype has more than one count but fewer than ten. V usage is TRBV7-6 and J usage is TRBJ2-7; TRBD1 matches at 10 bases. Trimming removed 5 bases from V and 6 bases from J; junction bases left unmatched: 7. The CDR3 has 14 amino acids. Germline-derived CDR1 and CDR2 are SGHVS and FNYEAQ. CDR3: CASSHLTGGSEQYF. The CDR3 DNA is TGTGCCAGCAGCCACCTGACAGGGGGCTCCGAGCAGTACTTC.

This clonotype has at least ten counts. The chain carries TRBV4-2 and TRBJ2-5; D call uncertain. This CDR3 contains 12 residues. The V and J ends lost 2 bases and 3 bases respectively, with 4 bases between them. Germline V gene lookup returns CDR1 LGHNA and CDR2 YNFKEQ. DNA of the CDR3: TGTGCCAGCAGCCAACTAGAAGAGACCCAGTACTTC. This gives the protein CASSQLEETQYF.

The chain recombines TRBV28 with TRBJ2-1; 8 bases align to TRBD1. Germline assignment: CDR1 MDHEN and CDR2 SYDVKM. V shed 6 bases, J shed 10 bases, and the junction held 8 bases outside the gene matches. The CDR3 is made up of 13 amino acids. Here the CDR3 DNA reads TGTGCCAGCAGAACAGGGGGGTCCTACGAGCAGTTCTTC. Protein sequence: CASRTGGSYEQFF.

This clonotype was picked up many times. The V and J genes are TRBV29-1 and TRBJ2-4; maybe TRBD1 (7 bases). This CDR3 has 13 residues. V was trimmed by 7 bases and J by 8 bases, leaving 18 bases between them. Germline assignment: CDR1 SQVTM and CDR2 ANQGSEA. CDR3 sequence (DNA): TGCAGCGCCGGAGGGGGCGAATCCGACATTCAGTACTTC. Amino acid sequence: CSAGGGESDIQYF. Complete variable domain (other parts from reference TRBV29-1 and TRBJ2-4): SAVISQKPSRDICQRGTSLTIQCQVDSQVTMMFWYRQQPGQSLTLIATANQGSEATYESGFVIDKFPISRPNLTFSTLTVSNMSPEDSSIYLCSAGGGESDIQYFGAGTRLSVL.

This clonotype occurred a few times. The gene calls are TRBV7-9 and TRBJ1-1; unclear D gene. V lost 1 base and J 7 bases, leaving 7 bases between the germline ends. This CDR3 contains 12 residues. CDR1 is SEHNR, CDR2 FQNEAQ, per germline (reference sequence). For the CDR3, the DNA is TGTGCCAGCAGCTTAGTACCGCATGAAGCTTTCTTT. Translation: CASSLVPHEAFF.

The rearrangement joins TRBV4-3 to TRBJ2-2; 7 bases align to TRBD1. Unmatched junction bases numbered 6, after V lost 5 bases and J lost 6 bases. CDR1 LGHNA and CDR2 YSLEER come from the germline V gene. The CDR3 is 14 residues long. The CDR3: CASSKQGVSGELFF. The CDR3 region has the DNA TGCGCCAGCAGCAAGCAGGGGGTATCCGGGGAGCTGTTTTTT.

This clonotype was seen a few times. As DNA, the CDR3 is TGTGCCAGCTCCTTAGACCCGAACACCGGGGAGCTGTTTTTT. Translated: CASSLDPNTGELFF. The V gene is TRBV6-2 or TRBV6-3, the J gene TRBJ2-2; no firm D call. CDR3 length: 14 amino acids. With 8 bases removed from V and 0 bases from J, the gap between germline ends came to 10 bases. Germline assignment: CDR1 MNHEY and CDR2 SVGEGT.

The rearrangement joins TRBV4-3 to TRBJ2-5, with D perhaps matching TRBD2 (6 bases). Judging by the DNA end, TRBJ2-7 fits better; the J call may be wrong. Germline V gene sequence: CDR1 LGHNA, CDR2 YSLEER. This CDR3 contains 15 residues. This chain's CDR3 is CASSPHSWAGYEQYF. DNA for the CDR3: TGCGCCAGCAGCCCACATTCTTGGGCGGGATACGAGCAGTACTTC.

CDR3 nucleotide sequence: TGTGCCAGCAGCTTACTAGCGGGGCAGTATTTT. Its protein is CASSLLAGQYF. V gene TRBV7-2 combines with J gene TRBJ2-3, with 8 positions matching TRBD2. This CDR3 has 11 residues. The V segment lost 2 bases and the J segment 11 bases; nucleotides outside the gene matches: 0. Looked up from germline, CDR1 is SGHTA and CDR2 is FQGNSA.

The chain employs TRBV15 and TRBJ2-2; D remains unclear. Germline V gives CDR1 LNHNV, CDR2 YYDKDF (reference sequence). V was pared by 4 bases and J by 9 bases, with 9 bases between. The CDR3 length is 12 residues. The CDR3 DNA follows: TGTGCCACCAGCACCAGTGACCGGGAGCTGTTTTTT. Amino acid sequence: CATSTSDRELFF.

This clonotype appeared a few times. V and J are TRBV20-1 and TRBJ2-5; 7 bases map to TRBD1. V dropped 0 bases and J dropped 7; count of bases not matched to a gene: 11. This CDR3 contains 15 residues. Per germline, CDR1 DFQATT and CDR2 SNEGSKA (reference sequence). The chain's CDR3 is CSARERDRSAGTQYF. As DNA, the CDR3 is TGCAGTGCTAGAGAAAGGGACAGATCAGCAGGGACCCAGTACTTC.

This clonotype was seen only once. The conserved closing phenylalanine or tryptophan is absent in this CDR3, likely reflecting a read error. The chain recombines TRBV10-3 with TRBJ2-3; D possibly corresponds to TRBD2 (5 bases). From germline, CDR1 is ENHRY and CDR2 SYGVKD. The CDR3 consists of 16 residues. V was cut by 7 bases and J by 0 bases, with 17 bases left in between. The CDR3 loop reads CAITDGLGSSTDTQYV. In DNA form, the CDR3 reads TGTGCCATCACAGATGGACTCGGTTCTAGCACAGATACGCAGTATGTT.

This chain connects TRBV28 to TRBJ2-5; 9 bases line up with TRBD1. With V trimmed by 8 bases and J by 1 base, 5 bases remained unmatched. The CDR3 runs 14 residues. Germline V gene data show CDR1 as MDHEN and CDR2 as SYDVKM. This CDR3 reads CASRDRVRQETQYF. Written as DNA, the CDR3 is TGTGCCAGCCGGGACAGGGTCCGCCAAGAGACCCAGTACTTC.

Concerning this clonotype itself: An end of the junction differs from the germline gene, which may be a read error. The chain is built from TRBV7-2 and TRBJ1-2, with a tentative D call TRBD1 (5 bases). The CDR3 contains 13 residues. Germline CDR1 reads SGHTA; CDR2 reads FQGNSA. This CDR3 is CASGLAPGQGYTF. The CDR3 bases are TGTGCCAGCGGCTTAGCCCCAGGGCAGGGCTACACCTTC.